The sequence of this TCR beta chain was determined in a study of T cells in Graves' hyperthyroidism and ophthalmopathy. Study observations and caveats: Ophthalmopathy was model-predicted a median roughly 6.2 months pre-onset.

Isolation of PBMCs was performed on around 9.3 ml fresh peripheral blood. Germline CDR1 is SNHLY and CDR2 is FYNNEI. The CDR3 runs 15 residues. Trimming at V came to 6 bases and at J to 4 bases, leaving 4 bases not matched to a gene. RNA transcripts gave rise to amplified TCR beta CDR3 regions. When the TCR CDR3 underwent first-round RT-PCR, the HTBI primer set was used. From the multiplex PCR reads, TCRdb called clonotypes with MiXCR, one entry per CDR3 protein. In the table there are roughly 380,000 distinct CDR3 sequences, about an eighth of which are singletons. This clonotype was recorded many times. The antigen is undetermined.

The sample taken for sequencing was blood. V usage is TRBV2 and J usage is TRBJ2-1, with 12 positions matching TRBD2. The sequence came from a woman between 18 and 29 years old with Graves' hyperthyroidism. CDR3 region: CASRRTSGIYNEQFF. DNA for the CDR3: TGTGCCAGCAGAAGGACTAGCGGGATTTACAATGAGCAGTTCTTC.